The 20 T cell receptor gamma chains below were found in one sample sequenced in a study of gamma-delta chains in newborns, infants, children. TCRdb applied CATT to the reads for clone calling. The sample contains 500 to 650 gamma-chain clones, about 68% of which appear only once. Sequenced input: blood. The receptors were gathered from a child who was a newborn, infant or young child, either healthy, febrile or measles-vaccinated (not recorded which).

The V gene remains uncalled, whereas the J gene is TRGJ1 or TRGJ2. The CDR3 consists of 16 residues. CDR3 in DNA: TGTGCCTTGTGGGAGGCCCCTTTCCCGAATTATTATAAGAAACTCTTT. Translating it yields CALWEAPFPNYYKKLF.

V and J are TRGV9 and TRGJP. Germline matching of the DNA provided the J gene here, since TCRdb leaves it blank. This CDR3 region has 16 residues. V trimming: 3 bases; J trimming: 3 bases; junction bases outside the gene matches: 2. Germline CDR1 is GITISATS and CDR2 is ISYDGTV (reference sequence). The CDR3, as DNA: TGTGCCTTGTGGGAGCAGCAAGAGTTGGGCAAAAAAATCAAGGTATTT. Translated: CALWEQQELGKKIKVF.

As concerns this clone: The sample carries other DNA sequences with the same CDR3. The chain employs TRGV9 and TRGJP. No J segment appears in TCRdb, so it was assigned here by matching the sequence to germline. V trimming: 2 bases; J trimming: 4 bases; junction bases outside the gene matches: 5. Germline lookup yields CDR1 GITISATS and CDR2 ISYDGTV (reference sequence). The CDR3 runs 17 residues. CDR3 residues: CALWEAIQELGKKIKVF. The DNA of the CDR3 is TGTGCCTTGTGGGAGGCCATCCAAGAGTTGGGCAAAAAAATCAAGGTATTT.

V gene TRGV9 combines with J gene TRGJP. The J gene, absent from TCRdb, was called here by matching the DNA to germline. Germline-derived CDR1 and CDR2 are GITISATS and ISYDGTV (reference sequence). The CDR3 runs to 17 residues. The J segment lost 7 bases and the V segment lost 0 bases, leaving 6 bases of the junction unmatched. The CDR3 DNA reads TGTGCCTTGTGGGAGGTGGAGGATGAGTTGGGCAAAAAAATCAAGGTATTT. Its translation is CALWEVEDELGKKIKVF.

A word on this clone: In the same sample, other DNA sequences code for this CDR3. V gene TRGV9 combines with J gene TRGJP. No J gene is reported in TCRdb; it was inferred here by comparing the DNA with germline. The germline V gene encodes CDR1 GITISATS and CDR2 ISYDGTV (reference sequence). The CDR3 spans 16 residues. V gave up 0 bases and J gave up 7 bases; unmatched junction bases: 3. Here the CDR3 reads CALWEVGELGKKIKVF. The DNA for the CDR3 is TGTGCCTTGTGGGAGGTGGGCGAGTTGGGCAAAAAAATCAAGGTATTT.

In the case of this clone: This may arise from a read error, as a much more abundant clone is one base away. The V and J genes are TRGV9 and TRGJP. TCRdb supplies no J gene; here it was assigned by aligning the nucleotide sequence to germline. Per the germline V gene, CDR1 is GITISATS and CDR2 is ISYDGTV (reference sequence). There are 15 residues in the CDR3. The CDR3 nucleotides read TGTGCCTGGTGGGAGCAAGAGTTGGGCAAAAAAATCAAGGTATTT. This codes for CAWWEQELGKKIKVF.

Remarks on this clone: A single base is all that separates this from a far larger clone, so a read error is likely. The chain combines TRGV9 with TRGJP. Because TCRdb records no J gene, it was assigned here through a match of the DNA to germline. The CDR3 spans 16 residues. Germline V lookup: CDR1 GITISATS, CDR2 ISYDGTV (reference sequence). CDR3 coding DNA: TGTGCCTTGTGGGAGGTGCAAGAGTTTGGCAAAAAAATCAAGGTATTT. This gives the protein CALWEVQEFGKKIKVF.

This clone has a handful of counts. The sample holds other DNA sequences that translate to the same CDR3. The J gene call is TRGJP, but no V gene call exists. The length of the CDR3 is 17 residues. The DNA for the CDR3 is TGTGCCTTGTGGGAGGTCCGGCAAGAGTTGGGCAAAAAAATCAAGGTATTT. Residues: CALWEVRQELGKKIKVF.

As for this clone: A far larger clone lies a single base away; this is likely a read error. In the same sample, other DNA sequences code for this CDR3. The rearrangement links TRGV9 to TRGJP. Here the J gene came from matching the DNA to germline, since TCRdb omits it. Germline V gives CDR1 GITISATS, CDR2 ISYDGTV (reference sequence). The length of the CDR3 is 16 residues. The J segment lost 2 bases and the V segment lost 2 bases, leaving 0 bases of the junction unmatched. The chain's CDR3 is CALWEGQELGKKIKVF. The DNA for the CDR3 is TGTGCCTTGTGGGAGGGGCAAGAGTTGGGCAAAAAAATCAAGGTATTT.

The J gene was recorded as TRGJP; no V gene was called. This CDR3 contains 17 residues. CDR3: CALWEGLQELGKKIKVF. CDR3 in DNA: TGTGCCTTGTGGGAGGGATTGCAAGAGTTGGGCAAAAAAATCAAGGTATTT.

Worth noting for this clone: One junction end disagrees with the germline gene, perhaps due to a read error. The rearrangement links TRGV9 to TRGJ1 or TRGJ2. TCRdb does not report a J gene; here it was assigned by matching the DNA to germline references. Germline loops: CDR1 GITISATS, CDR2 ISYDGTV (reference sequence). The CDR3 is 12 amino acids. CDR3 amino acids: CAWWESFIKKLF. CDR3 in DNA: TGTGCCTGGTGGGAGTCATTCATTAAGAAACTCTTT.

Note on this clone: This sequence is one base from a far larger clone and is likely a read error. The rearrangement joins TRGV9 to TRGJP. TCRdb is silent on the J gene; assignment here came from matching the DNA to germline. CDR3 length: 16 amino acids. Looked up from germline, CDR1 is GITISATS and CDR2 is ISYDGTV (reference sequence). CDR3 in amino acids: CALWEVQALGKKIKVF. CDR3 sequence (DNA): TGTGCCTTGTGGGAGGTGCAAGCGTTGGGCAAAAAAATCAAGGTATTT.

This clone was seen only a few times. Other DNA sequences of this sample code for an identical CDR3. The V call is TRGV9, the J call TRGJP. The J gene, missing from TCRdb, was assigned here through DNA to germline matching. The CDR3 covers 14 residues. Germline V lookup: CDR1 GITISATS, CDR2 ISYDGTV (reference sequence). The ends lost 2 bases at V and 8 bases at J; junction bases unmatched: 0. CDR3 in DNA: TGTGCCTTGTGGGAGGAGTTGGGCAAAAAAATCAAGGTATTT. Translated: CALWEELGKKIKVF.

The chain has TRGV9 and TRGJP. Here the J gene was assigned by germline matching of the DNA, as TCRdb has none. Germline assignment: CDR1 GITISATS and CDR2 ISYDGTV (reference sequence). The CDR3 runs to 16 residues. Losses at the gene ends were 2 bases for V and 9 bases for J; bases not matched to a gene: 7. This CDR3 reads CALWEAKALGKKIKVF. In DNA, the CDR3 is TGTGCCTTGTGGGAGGCAAAAGCGTTGGGCAAAAAAATCAAGGTATTT.

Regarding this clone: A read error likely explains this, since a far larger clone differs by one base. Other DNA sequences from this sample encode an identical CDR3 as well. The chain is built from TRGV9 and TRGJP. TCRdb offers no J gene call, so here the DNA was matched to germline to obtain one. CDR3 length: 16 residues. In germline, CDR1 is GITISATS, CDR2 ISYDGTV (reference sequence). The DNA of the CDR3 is TGCGCCTTGTGGGAGGTGCAAGAGTTGGGCAAAAAAATCAAGGTATTT. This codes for CALWEVQELGKKIKVF.

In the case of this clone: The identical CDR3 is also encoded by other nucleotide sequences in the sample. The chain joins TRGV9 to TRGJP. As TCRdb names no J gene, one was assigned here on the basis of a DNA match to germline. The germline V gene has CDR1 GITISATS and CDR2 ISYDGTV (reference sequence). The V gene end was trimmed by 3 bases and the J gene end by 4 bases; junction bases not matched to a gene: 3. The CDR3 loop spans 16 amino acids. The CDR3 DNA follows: TGTGCCTTGTGGGAGCCACAAGAGTTGGGCAAAAAAATCAAGGTATTT. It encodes CALWEPQELGKKIKVF.

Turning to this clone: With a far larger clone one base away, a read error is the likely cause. CDR3 sequence: CALWEEQELGKKIKVF. The CDR3 DNA reads as TGTGCCTTGTGGGAGGAGCAAGAGTTGGGCAAAAAAATCAAGGTATTT. The chain is built from TRGV9 and TRGJP. The V gene end was trimmed by 2 bases and the J gene end by 3 bases; junction bases not matched to a gene: 1. The CDR3 consists of 16 residues. Germline lookup yields CDR1 GITISATS and CDR2 ISYDGTV (reference sequence).

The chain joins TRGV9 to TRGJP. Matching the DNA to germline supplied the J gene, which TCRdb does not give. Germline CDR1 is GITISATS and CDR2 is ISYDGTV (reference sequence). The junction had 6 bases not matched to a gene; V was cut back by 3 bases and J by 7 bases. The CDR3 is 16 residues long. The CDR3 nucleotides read TGTGCCTTGTGGGAGAGGTCGGAGTTGGGCAAAAAAATCAAGGTATTT. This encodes CALWERSELGKKIKVF.

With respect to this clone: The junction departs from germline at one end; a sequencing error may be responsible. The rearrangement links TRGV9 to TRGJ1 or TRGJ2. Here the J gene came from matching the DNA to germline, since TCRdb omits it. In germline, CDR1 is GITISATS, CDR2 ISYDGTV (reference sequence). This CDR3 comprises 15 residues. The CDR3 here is CASWEVSGFYYKKLF. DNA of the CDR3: TGTGCCTCGTGGGAGGTGAGTGGATTTTATTATAAGAAACTCTTT.

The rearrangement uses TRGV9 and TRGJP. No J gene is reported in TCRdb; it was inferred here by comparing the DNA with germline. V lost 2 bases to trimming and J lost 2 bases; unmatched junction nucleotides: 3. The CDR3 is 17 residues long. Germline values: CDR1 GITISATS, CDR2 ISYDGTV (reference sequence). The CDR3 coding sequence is TGTGCCTTGTGGGAGGCCCGGCAAGAGTTGGGCAAAAAAATCAAGGTATTT. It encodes CALWEARQELGKKIKVF.